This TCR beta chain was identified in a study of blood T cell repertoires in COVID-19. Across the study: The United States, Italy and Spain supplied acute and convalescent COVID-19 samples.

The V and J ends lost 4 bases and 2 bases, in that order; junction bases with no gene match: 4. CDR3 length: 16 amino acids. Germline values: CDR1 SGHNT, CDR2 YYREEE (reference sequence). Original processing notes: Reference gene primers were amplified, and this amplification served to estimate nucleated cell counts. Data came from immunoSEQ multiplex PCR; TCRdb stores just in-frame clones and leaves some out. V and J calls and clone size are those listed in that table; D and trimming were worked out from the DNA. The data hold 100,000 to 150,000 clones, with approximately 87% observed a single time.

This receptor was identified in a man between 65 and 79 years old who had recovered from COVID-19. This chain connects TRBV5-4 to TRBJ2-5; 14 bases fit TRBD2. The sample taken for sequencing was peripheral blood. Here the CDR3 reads CASSPGTSGGQETQYF. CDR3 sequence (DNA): TGTGCCAGCAGCCCCGGGACTAGCGGGGGTCAAGAGACCCAGTACTTC.